These T cell receptor beta chains were read from a single sample in a study of low-dose radiotherapy and immunotherapy resistance in tumors. Using its own MiXCR run on the reads, TCRdb lists one record per CDR3 protein. This table has about 82,000 distinct CDR3 sequences, 15% to 20% appearing once. This specimen was PBMCs, taken before treatment. Receptors originate from a male donor with prostate cancer. CDR3s include the opening cysteine and the closing phenylalanine or tryptophan. A D gene is named only where the DNA matches it firmly. The size entry is marked missing in some rows and otherwise reads once, few, many or a size class.

V: TRBV5-1
J: TRBJ2-7
D: .
size: many
DNA: TGCGCCAGCTACCCTGGGGGGCCACTCTCCTACGAGCAGTACTTC
CDR3: CASYPGGPLSYEQYF

V: TRBV12-3/TRBV12-4
J: TRBJ1-5
D: TRBD1
size: many
DNA: TGTGCCAGCAGTGCAACCGGGACAGCAAGCAATCAGCCCCAGCATTTT
CDR3: CASSATGTASNQPQHF

V: TRBV2
J: TRBJ1-1
D: .
size: many
DNA: TGTGCCAGCTGCCAGGCGATGGACACTGAAGCTTTCTTT
CDR3: CASCQAMDTEAFF

V: TRBV2
J: TRBJ2-1
D: .
size: once
DNA: TGTGCCAGCAGTGAGGACAATTACGAGCAGTTCTTC
CDR3: CASSEDNYEQFF

V: TRBV12-3/TRBV12-4
J: TRBJ2-1
D: .
size: few
DNA: TGTGCCAGCAGTTTAGCCAGTTCGGGAGATGAGCAGTTCTTC
CDR3: CASSLASSGDEQFF

V: TRBV20-1
J: TRBJ2-3
D: TRBD1
size: many
DNA: TGCAGTGCTCAACGGACAGGGGGGGGCACAGATACGCAGTATTTT
CDR3: CSAQRTGGGTDTQYF

V: TRBV5-1
J: TRBJ2-1
D: TRBD2
size: few
DNA: TGCGCCAGCAGCTGGGGGACTAGCGGGGGGATCAATGAGCAGTTCTTC
CDR3: CASSWGTSGGINEQFF

V: TRBV24-1
J: TRBJ2-5
D: TRBD2
size: many
DNA: TGTGCCACCAGTGTCGGTTCCGCTAGCGGCCAAGAGACCCAGTACTTC
CDR3: CATSVGSASGQETQYF

V: TRBV19
J: TRBJ2-1
D: TRBD2
size: many
DNA: TGTGCCAGTAGTGGGCTAGCGGGGGTCAGCTCCTACAATGAGCAGTTCTTC
CDR3: CASSGLAGVSSYNEQFF

V: TRBV5-1
J: TRBJ2-5
D: TRBD1
size: few
DNA: TGCGCCAGCAGCCCGACAGGGGAACTGGAGACCCAGTACTTC
CDR3: CASSPTGELETQYF

V: TRBV5-4
J: TRBJ2-1
D: TRBD2
size: many
DNA: TGTGCCAGCAGCTTGGATAGGTCTAGCGGGACCAATGAGCAGTTCTTC
CDR3: CASSLDRSSGTNEQFF

V: TRBV28
J: TRBJ2-7
D: .
size: many
DNA: TGTGCCAGCAGTTCCGACAGAAACGAGCAGTACTTC
CDR3: CASSSDRNEQYF

V: TRBV10-3
J: TRBJ1-5
D: TRBD1
size: many
DNA: TGTGCCATCAGTGCGGGACAGGGCAATCAGCCCCAGCATTTT
CDR3: CAISAGQGNQPQHF

V: TRBV18
J: TRBJ2-5
D: .
size: many
DNA: TGTGCCAGCTCACCGCTACCGCAAGAGACCCAGTACTTC
CDR3: CASSPLPQETQYF

V: TRBV27
J: TRBJ2-3
D: .
size: many
DNA: TGTGCCAGCAGGGAGGGGGCTCGTGCGGCGGGGACGCAGTATTTT
CDR3: CASREGARAAGTQYF

V: TRBV6-5
J: TRBJ1-2
D: .
size: many
DNA: TGTGCCAGCAGCGCTCTCGAAAGGGCCAGATACTATGGCTACACCTTC
CDR3: CASSALERARYYGYTF

V: TRBV23-1
J: TRBJ2-5
D: .
size: many
DNA: TGCGCCAGCAGTCCGTGGGGGGCTGCGGAGACCCAGTACTTC
CDR3: CASSPWGAAETQYF

V: TRBV5-1
J: TRBJ2-7
D: TRBD1
size: many
DNA: TGCGCCAGCAGCTCCCGGACAGGGGCGGTCGAGCAGTACTTC
CDR3: CASSSRTGAVEQYF

V: TRBV6-6
J: TRBJ1-2
D: .
size: .
DNA: TGTGCCAGCAGTTACTTGGGGGCGGCTGTGGCTAACTATGGCTACACCTTC
CDR3: CASSYLGAAVANYGYTF

V: TRBV6-5
J: TRBJ2-7
D: .
size: many
DNA: TGTGCCAGCAGACTAGGTGGGTTTGGAGAGCAGTACTTC
CDR3: CASRLGGFGEQYF

V: TRBV4-2
J: TRBJ2-2
D: .
size: many
DNA: TGTGCCAGCAGCCAAGATGGACCTCCGAACACCGGGGAGCTGTTTTTT
CDR3: CASSQDGPPNTGELFF

V: TRBV7-2
J: TRBJ2-3
D: TRBD1
size: many
DNA: TGTGCCAGCAGCGCAACACCGGGACAGGGAAACACAGATACGCAGTATTTT
CDR3: CASSATPGQGNTDTQYF

V: TRBV6-1
J: TRBJ2-7
D: TRBD2
size: .
DNA: TGTGCCAGCAGTTCACTAGCGACCCTTTCCTACGAGCAGTACTTC
CDR3: CASSSLATLSYEQYF

V: TRBV4-2
J: TRBJ1-3
D: TRBD1
size: .
DNA: TGTGCCAGCAGCACGGCGACAGGGACTGGAAACACCATATATTTT
CDR3: CASSTATGTGNTIYF

V: TRBV5-6
J: TRBJ2-3
D: TRBD1
size: medium-sized
DNA: TGTGCCAGCAGCCCGGACAGGGGGCGCGATACGCAGTATTTT
CDR3: CASSPDRGRDTQYF

V: TRBV3-1
J: TRBJ1-1
D: .
size: few
DNA: TGTGCCAGCAGCCAAGCATCATTTGAAGCTTTCTTT
CDR3: CASSQASFEAFF

V: TRBV3-1
J: TRBJ2-1
D: TRBD1
size: many
DNA: TGTGCCAGCAGCCAAGAGAGGACAGGGGGGGTCAATGAGCAGTTCTTC
CDR3: CASSQERTGGVNEQFF

V: TRBV6-6
J: TRBJ2-7
D: TRBD1
size: .
DNA: TGTGCCAGCAGTTACGAATCCGGGACAGGGGGTTCCTACGAGCAGTACTTC
CDR3: CASSYESGTGGSYEQYF

V: TRBV24-1
J: TRBJ2-7
D: TRBD2
size: medium-sized
DNA: TGTGCCACCAGTGATGCCGGGACTAGCGGGTCCTACGAGCAGTACTTC
CDR3: CATSDAGTSGSYEQYF

V: TRBV28
J: TRBJ2-3
D: TRBD2
size: many
DNA: TGTGCCAGCAGTTTTCACTATGCCCCTAGCGGGAGTCTAACGGATACGCAGTATTTT
CDR3: CASSFHYAPSGSLTDTQYF

V: TRBV6-8
J: TRBJ2-7
D: .
size: once
DNA: TGTGCCAGCAGTATCTCCGGGAGCGGGTACGAGCAGTACTTC
CDR3: CASSISGSGYEQYF

V: TRBV3-1
J: TRBJ2-7
D: TRBD2
size: .
DNA: TGTGCCAGCAGCCAAACACCCGCGGGGGGGCGTTCCGAGCAGTACTTC
CDR3: CASSQTPAGGRSEQYF

V: TRBV7-3
J: TRBJ2-7
D: .
size: many
DNA: TGTGCCAGCAGCCCACGGCGGCAGGGCGAGTTTCCCCCTCTCGAGCAGTACTTC
CDR3: CASSPRRQGEFPPLEQYF

V: TRBV20-1
J: TRBJ1-5
D: TRBD1
size: many
DNA: TGCAGTGCGGGACAGGAGATAAATCAGCCCCAGCATTTT
CDR3: CSAGQEINQPQHF

V: TRBV11-3
J: TRBJ2-3
D: TRBD1
size: many
DNA: TGTGCCAGCAGCTTAGACGGTAGAGGGGGCGCAGATACGCAGTATTTT
CDR3: CASSLDGRGGADTQYF

V: TRBV6-1
J: TRBJ1-1
D: .
size: many
DNA: TGTGCCAGCAGTGCCACAGGGTCCGTCGGTTTCTTT
CDR3: CASSATGSVGFF

V: TRBV4-3
J: TRBJ2-1
D: .
size: many
DNA: TGCGCCAGCAGCCAAGCGGCGGACCGCTACAATGAGCAGTTCTTC
CDR3: CASSQAADRYNEQFF

V: TRBV12-3/TRBV12-4
J: TRBJ1-5
D: .
size: many
DNA: TGTGCCAGCAGTTTTAGTTCGGGTAATCAGCCCCAGCATTTT
CDR3: CASSFSSGNQPQHF

V: TRBV20-1
J: TRBJ1-1
D: .
size: many
DNA: TGCAGTGCTAGTATTGCAGGGAGGACTGAAGCTTTCTTT
CDR3: CSASIAGRTEAFF

V: TRBV5-1
J: TRBJ2-1
D: TRBD2
size: many
DNA: TGCGCCAGCAGTTGGGGCACGGGACTAGCGTTCTTC
CDR3: CASSWGTGLAFF

V: TRBV29-1
J: TRBJ2-7
D: TRBD1
size: many
DNA: TGCAGCGCCGGGACAGGCTACGAGCAGTACTTC
CDR3: CSAGTGYEQYF

V: TRBV7-7
J: TRBJ2-7
D: .
size: .
DNA: TGTGCTAGCAGCTTGGCGGCAGACTACGAGCAGTACTTC
CDR3: CASSLAADYEQYF

V: TRBV21-1
J: TRBJ1-2
D: .
size: many
DNA: TGTGCCAGCAGCAATCTTGGGATAGATGGCTACACCTTC
CDR3: CASSNLGIDGYTF

V: TRBV14
J: TRBJ2-1
D: .
size: many
DNA: TGTGCCAGCAGCCCCACCGGCAATGAGCAGTTCTTC
CDR3: CASSPTGNEQFF

V: TRBV20-1
J: TRBJ2-3
D: TRBD2
size: many
DNA: TGCAGTGCTAGAGTTGTAAGAGAGAGCGGGAGAAACACAGATACGCAGTATTTT
CDR3: CSARVVRESGRNTDTQYF

V: TRBV6-2/TRBV6-3
J: TRBJ2-4
D: .
size: many
DNA: TGTGCCAGCAGTCTCACCTCCGTGCCGACAGGACAAAACATTCAGTACTTC
CDR3: CASSLTSVPTGQNIQYF

V: TRBV20-1
J: TRBJ2-1
D: TRBD1
size: many
DNA: TGCAGTGCTGAAACAGGGGGCATTATGGATGAGCAGTTCTTC
CDR3: CSAETGGIMDEQFF

V: TRBV20-1
J: TRBJ2-5
D: TRBD2
size: many
DNA: TGCAGTGTTAGCGGGAGTCGAAGGGAGACCCAGTACTTC
CDR3: CSVSGSRRETQYF

V: TRBV9
J: TRBJ2-1
D: TRBD2
size: .
DNA: TGTGCCAGCAGCGTGACTAGCGGGAGTGGTGAGCAGTTCTTC
CDR3: CASSVTSGSGEQFF

V: TRBV25-1
J: TRBJ1-1
D: .
size: many
DNA: TGTGCCAGCAGTGAATACAACACTGAAGCTTTCTTT
CDR3: CASSEYNTEAFF

V: TRBV11-2
J: TRBJ2-1
D: TRBD1
size: many
DNA: TGTGCCAGCAGCTCCCAGGACAGGGGGGTGGATGAGCAGTTCTTC
CDR3: CASSSQDRGVDEQFF

V: TRBV27
J: TRBJ2-3
D: .
size: many
DNA: TGTGCCAGCAGTTTATCGTCGGTGGTTCTTTCTAGCACAGATACGCAGTATTTT
CDR3: CASSLSSVVLSSTDTQYF

V: TRBV18
J: TRBJ2-7
D: .
size: many
DNA: TGTGCCAGCTCACCCCTCCGAGGGTTCAACGAGCAGTACTTC
CDR3: CASSPLRGFNEQYF

V: TRBV7-7
J: TRBJ2-1
D: TRBD1
size: many
DNA: TGTGCTAGCAGCCGCACGGGACAGCACAATGAGCAGTTCTTC
CDR3: CASSRTGQHNEQFF

V: TRBV15
J: TRBJ2-1
D: TRBD2
size: many
DNA: TGTGCCACCAGCAGCCTAGCGGACAATGAGCAGTTCTTC
CDR3: CATSSLADNEQFF